Each of the 16 T cell receptor beta chains below was sequenced from the same sample in a study of control samples from healthy donors and cancer patients. Sequencing used immunoSEQ multiplex PCR; TCRdb keeps in-frame clones, though not all of them. Found here are around 53,000 clones, 87% of them singletons; the top ten hold more than 13%. Sample: PBMCs. The source of these receptors is a man aged 55 to 70 with head and neck cancer.

CDR3 amino acids: CASSITGTVYEQYF. CDR3 nucleotide sequence: TGTGCCAGCAGTATCACCGGGACGGTGTACGAGCAGTACTTC. V and J are TRBV28 and TRBJ2-7, with D perhaps assigned TRBD1 or TRBD2 (5 bases each). Trimming took 5 bases from V and 4 from J, leaving 15 bases between them. This CDR3 is built from 14 residues. Germline V gene lookup returns CDR1 MDHEN and CDR2 SYDVKM.

The CDR3 coding sequence is TGTGCCAGCAGTTTATTCCGAGGACAGGGCCAAGAGACCCAGTACTTC. Its translation is CASSLFRGQGQETQYF. The chain is built from TRBV28 and TRBJ2-5; TRBD1 matches at 8 bases. The germline CDR1 and CDR2 sequences are MDHEN and SYDVKM. J lost 1 base, V lost 1 base, and 5 bases had no gene match. The CDR3 consists of 16 residues.

The chain combines TRBV6-4 with TRBJ2-7, with TRBD1 matching over 10 bases. Germline V gene data show CDR1 as MRHNA and CDR2 as SNTAGT. The CDR3 loop spans 15 amino acids. V trimming: 4 bases; J trimming: 6 bases; junction bases outside the gene matches: 9. The CDR3, as DNA: TGTGCCAGCAGTGCCTTCTACGGGACAGGGGTCGAGCAGTACTTC. Translating it yields CASSAFYGTGVEQYF.

This clone turned up a few times. The rearrangement uses TRBV6-2 or TRBV6-3 and TRBJ2-3; 7 bases align to TRBD1. V lost 2 bases, J lost 2 bases, and 7 bases stayed unmatched. The CDR3 is 16 amino acids. The germline V gene has CDR1 MNHEY and CDR2 SVGEGT. The CDR3 DNA follows: TGTGCCAGCAGTTACCCGCAGGGACAGCCCACAGATACGCAGTATTTT. Translated, it gives CASSYPQGQPTDTQYF.

This clone was detected once. The chain carries TRBV6-2 or TRBV6-3 and TRBJ1-5; no firm D call. V lost 2 bases and J lost 7, with 9 bases in between. The CDR3 covers 13 residues. The germline gives CDR1 MNHEY, CDR2 SVGEGT. The CDR3 nucleotides read TGTGCCAGCAGTTACCCTGAGGCCCAGCCCCAGCATTTT. Protein: CASSYPEAQPQHF.

The chain is built from TRBV29-1 and TRBJ2-1; D possibly corresponds to TRBD1 (5 bases). The CDR3 has 13 amino acids. Between the trimmed V and J ends, which lost 5 bases and 6 bases, there was a span of 14 bases. The germline CDR1 and CDR2 sequences are SQVTM and ANQGSEA. DNA of the CDR3: TGCAGCGTTATTGACAGTAGCTTCAATGAGCAGTTCTTC. It translates to CSVIDSSFNEQFF.

This clone was recorded a few times. This sequence joins TRBV5-4 and TRBJ2-1, with TRBD2 matching 7 bases. Germline CDR1 SGHNT, CDR2 YYREEE (reference sequence). With 4 bases clipped from V and 4 bases from J, the junction kept 5 bases outside the gene matches. There are 14 residues in the CDR3. In nucleotides, the CDR3 is TGTGCCAGCAGCAGTAGCGGGCCTTACAATGAGCAGTTCTTC. Translated, it gives CASSSSGPYNEQFF.

This chain connects TRBV19 to TRBJ1-2, with 7 bases identical to TRBD1. V was clipped by 4 bases and J by 4 bases; unmatched bases: 6. This CDR3 spans 14 amino acids. Germline loops: CDR1 LNHDA, CDR2 SQIVND (reference sequence). The CDR3 nucleotides are TGTGCCAGTAGTAGGAGCAGGGGGATCTATGGCTACACCTTC. This translates into CASSRSRGIYGYTF.

The gene calls are TRBV12-3 or TRBV12-4 and TRBJ1-5; D ambiguous. This CDR3 is 13 amino acids long. The V gene lost 6 bases and the J gene lost 4 bases, with 10 bases spanning the gap. The CDR3 loop reads CASSYTDNQPQHF. The CDR3 DNA reads as TGTGCCAGCAGCTACACGGATAATCAGCCCCAGCATTTT.

The CDR3 DNA reads as TGTGCCAGCAGTTCCCGACCCCCGAGCTCCTATAATTCACCCCTCCACTTT. Translated, it gives CASSSRPPSSYNSPLHF. The gene calls are TRBV11-2 and TRBJ1-6; D gene ambiguous. V lost 6 bases and J 0 bases, leaving 15 bases between the germline ends. Germline V gene data show CDR1 as SGHAT and CDR2 as FQNNGV. This CDR3 has 17 amino acids.

This sequence joins TRBV4-3 and TRBJ2-5; 10 bases map to TRBD2. V lost 3 bases and J lost 5; bases outside the gene matches: 6. Per the germline V gene, CDR1 is LGHNA and CDR2 is YSLEER. This CDR3 region has 15 residues. The CDR3 reads CASSHTAGGPETQYF. Written as DNA, the CDR3 is TGCGCCAGCAGCCATACAGCGGGAGGGCCCGAGACCCAGTACTTC.

The chain combines TRBV20-1 with TRBJ2-1; 7 bases map to TRBD2. The V and J ends lost 3 bases and 7 bases, in that order; junction bases with no gene match: 12. Germline CDR1 DFQATT, CDR2 SNEGSKA (reference sequence). The CDR3 is made up of 15 amino acids. The CDR3 reads CSASVSGREWNEQFF. CDR3 sequence (DNA): TGCAGTGCTAGTGTATCAGGGCGGGAGTGGAATGAGCAGTTCTTC.

The chain uses TRBV4-2 and TRBJ2-3; TRBD1 is a possible D gene (6 bases). Germline values: CDR1 LGHNA, CDR2 YNFKEQ. Trimming removed 2 bases at V and 6 bases at J, with 18 bases between. The CDR3 extends over 16 amino acids. The CDR3 spells CASSQQNRGGVDTQYF. The DNA of the CDR3 is TGTGCCAGCAGCCAACAGAACAGAGGGGGAGTGGATACGCAGTATTTT.

The chain employs TRBV27 and TRBJ1-6, with unresolved D. Germline CDR1 MNHEY, CDR2 SMNVEV (reference sequence). This CDR3 is 11 amino acids long. Trimming removed 8 bases from V and 8 bases from J, with 7 bases in between. The CDR3 nucleotides are TGTGCCAGCGGCTTGTATTCACCCCTCCACTTT. It translates to CASGLYSPLHF.

V gene TRBV4-1 combines with J gene TRBJ2-2, with 7 bases fitting TRBD1. J was trimmed by 2 bases and V by 0 bases; bases with no gene match: 3. Looked up from germline, CDR1 is MGHRA and CDR2 is YSYEKL. CDR3 length: 16 residues. The CDR3, as DNA: TGCGCCAGCAGCCAAGAAGGGACAGCAAACACCGGGGAGCTGTTTTTT. The encoded protein is CASSQEGTANTGELFF.

The chain joins TRBV5-6 to TRBJ2-5, with 8 bases that match TRBD2. The V gene end was trimmed by 2 bases and the J gene end by 5 bases; junction bases not matched to a gene: 8. CDR1 and CDR2 (germline): SGHDT, YYEEEE. The CDR3 consists of 15 residues. The CDR3 DNA sequence: TGTGCCAGCAGCTTTAGCAGCGGGAGAGGGGAGACCCAGTACTTC. The encoded protein is CASSFSSGRGETQYF. The full variable domain, completed using reference TRBV5-6 and TRBJ2-5, is DAGVTQSPTHLIKTRGQQVTLRCSPKSGHDTVSWYQQALGQGPQFIFQYYEEEERQRGNFPDRFSGHQFPNYSSELNVNALLLGDSALYLCASSFSSGRGETQYFGPGTRLLVL.